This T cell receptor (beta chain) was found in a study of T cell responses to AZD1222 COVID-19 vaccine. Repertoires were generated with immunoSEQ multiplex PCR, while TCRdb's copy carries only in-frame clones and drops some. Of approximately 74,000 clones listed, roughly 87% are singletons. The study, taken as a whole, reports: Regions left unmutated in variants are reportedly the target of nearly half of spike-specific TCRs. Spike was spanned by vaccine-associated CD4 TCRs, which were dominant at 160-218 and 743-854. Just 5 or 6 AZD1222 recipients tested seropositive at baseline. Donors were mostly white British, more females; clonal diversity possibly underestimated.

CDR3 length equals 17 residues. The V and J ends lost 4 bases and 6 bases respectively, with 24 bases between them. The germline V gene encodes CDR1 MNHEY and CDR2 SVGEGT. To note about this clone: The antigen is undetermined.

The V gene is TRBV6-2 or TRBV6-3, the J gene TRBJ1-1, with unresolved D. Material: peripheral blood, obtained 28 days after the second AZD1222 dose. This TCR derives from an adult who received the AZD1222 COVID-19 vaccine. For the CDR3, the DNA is TGTGCCAGCAGTTCTAGAGGGTATGGGGAATCGAGACCTGAAGCTTTCTTT. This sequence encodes CASSSRGYGESRPEAFF.